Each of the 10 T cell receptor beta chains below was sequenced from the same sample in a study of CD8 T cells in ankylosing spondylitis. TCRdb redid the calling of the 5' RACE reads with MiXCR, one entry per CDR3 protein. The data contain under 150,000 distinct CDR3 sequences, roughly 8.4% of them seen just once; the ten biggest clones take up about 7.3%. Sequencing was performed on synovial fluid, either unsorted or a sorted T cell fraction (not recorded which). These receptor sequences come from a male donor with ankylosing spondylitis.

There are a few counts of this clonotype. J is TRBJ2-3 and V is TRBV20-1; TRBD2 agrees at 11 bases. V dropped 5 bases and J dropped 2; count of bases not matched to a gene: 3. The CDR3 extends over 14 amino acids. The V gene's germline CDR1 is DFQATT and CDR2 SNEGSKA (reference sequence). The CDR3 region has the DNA TGCAGTGCTGGGACTAGCGGCTCCACAGATACGCAGTATTTT. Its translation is CSAGTSGSTDTQYF.

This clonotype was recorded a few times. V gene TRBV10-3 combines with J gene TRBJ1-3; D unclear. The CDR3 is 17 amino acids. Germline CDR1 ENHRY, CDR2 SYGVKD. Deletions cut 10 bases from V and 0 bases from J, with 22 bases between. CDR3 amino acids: CATTRTKTSFSGNTIYF. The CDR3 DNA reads TGTGCCACCACAAGAACCAAAACCTCATTCTCTGGAAACACCATATATTTT.

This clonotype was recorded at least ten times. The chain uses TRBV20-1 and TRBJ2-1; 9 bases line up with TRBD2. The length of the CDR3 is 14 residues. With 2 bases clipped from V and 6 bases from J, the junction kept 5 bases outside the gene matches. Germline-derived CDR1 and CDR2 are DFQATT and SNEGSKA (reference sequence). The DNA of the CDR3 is TGCAGTGCTAGATTTAATAGCGGGGGCAATGAGCAGTTCTTC. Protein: CSARFNSGGNEQFF.

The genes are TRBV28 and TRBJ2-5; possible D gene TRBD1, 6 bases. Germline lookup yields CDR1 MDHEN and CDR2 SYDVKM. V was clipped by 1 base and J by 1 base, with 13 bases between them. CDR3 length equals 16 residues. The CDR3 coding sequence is TGTGCCAGCAGTTTATTGGGCAGGGGACGCCAAGAGACCCAGTACTTC. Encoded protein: CASSLLGRGRQETQYF.

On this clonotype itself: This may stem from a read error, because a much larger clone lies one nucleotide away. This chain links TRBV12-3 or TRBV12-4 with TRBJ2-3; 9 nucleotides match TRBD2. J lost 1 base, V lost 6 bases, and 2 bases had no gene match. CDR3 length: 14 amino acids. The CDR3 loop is CASSRTSGTDTQYF. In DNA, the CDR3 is TGTGCCAGCAGCCGGACTAGCGGCACAGATACGCAGTATTTT.

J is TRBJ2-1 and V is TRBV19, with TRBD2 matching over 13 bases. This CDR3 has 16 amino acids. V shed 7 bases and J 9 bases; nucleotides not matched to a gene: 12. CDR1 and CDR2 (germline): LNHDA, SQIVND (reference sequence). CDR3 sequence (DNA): TGTGCCAGTATGCGACTAGCGGGAGGCCTACAGAGTGAGCAGTTCTTC. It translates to CASMRLAGGLQSEQFF.

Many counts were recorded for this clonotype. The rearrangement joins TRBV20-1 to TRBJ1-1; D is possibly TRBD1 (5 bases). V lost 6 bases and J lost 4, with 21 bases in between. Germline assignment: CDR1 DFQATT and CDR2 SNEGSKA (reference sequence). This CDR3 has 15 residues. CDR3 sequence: CSAHSPFQGGTEAFF. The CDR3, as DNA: TGCAGTGCCCACTCCCCTTTTCAGGGAGGCACTGAAGCTTTCTTT.

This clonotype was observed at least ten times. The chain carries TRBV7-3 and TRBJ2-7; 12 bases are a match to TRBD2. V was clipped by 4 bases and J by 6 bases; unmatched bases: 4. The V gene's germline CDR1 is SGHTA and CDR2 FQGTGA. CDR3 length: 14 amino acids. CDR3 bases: TGTGCCAGCAGCTCCGGACTAGCGGGGTCCGAGCAGTACTTC. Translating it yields CASSSGLAGSEQYF.

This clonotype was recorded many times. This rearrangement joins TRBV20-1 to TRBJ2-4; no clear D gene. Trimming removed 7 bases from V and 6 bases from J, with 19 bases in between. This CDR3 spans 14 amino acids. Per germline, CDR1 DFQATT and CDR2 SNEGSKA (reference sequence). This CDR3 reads CSVPEAGYGNIQYF. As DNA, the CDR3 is TGCAGTGTCCCGGAAGCCGGGTACGGAAACATTCAGTACTTC.

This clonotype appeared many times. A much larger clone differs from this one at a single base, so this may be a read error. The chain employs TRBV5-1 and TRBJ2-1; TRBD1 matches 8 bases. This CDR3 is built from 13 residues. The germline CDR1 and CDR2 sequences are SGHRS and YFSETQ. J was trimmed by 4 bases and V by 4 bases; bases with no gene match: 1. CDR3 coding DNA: TGCGCCAGCAGCCGGGACAGGTACAATGAGCAGTTCTTC. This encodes CASSRDRYNEQFF. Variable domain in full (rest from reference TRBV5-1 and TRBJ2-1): KAGVTQTPRYLIKTRGQQVTLSCSPISGHRSVSWYQQTPGQGLQFLFEYFSETQRNKGNFPGRFSGRQFSNSRSEMNVSTLELGDSALYLCASSRDRYNEQFFGPGTRLTVL.